Presented here are 11 T cell receptor beta chains from one specimen sequenced in a study of shared clonotypes between healthy human individuals. Profiled with immunoSEQ multiplex PCR; TCRdb holds only in-frame clones, not every one. This table has over 1.5 million clones, approximately 98% appearing once. The sequencing sample was made of naive CD4+ T cells sorted from blood. Noted subset: CD45RA+ positively selected. The receptor source for this set is a man aged 30 to 39 in good health.

V gene TRBV4-3 combines with J gene TRBJ2-2; no reliable D call. The CDR3 runs 15 residues. The V end was cut by 1 base, the J end by 6 bases, with 12 bases between. CDR1 and CDR2 (germline): LGHNA, YSLEER. The CDR3 coding sequence is TGCGCCAGCAGCCAAGCGTTCCCGCCGGCCGGGGAGCTGTTTTTT. The encoded protein is CASSQAFPPAGELFF.

The chain links TRBV6-6 to TRBJ1-5, with D uncertain. V gave up 4 bases and J gave up 1 base, with 14 bases separating them. CDR3 length equals 16 residues. Germline V CDR1 and CDR2: MNHNY, SVGAGI (reference sequence). In DNA form, the CDR3 reads TGTGCCAGCAGTTCCTGGGGAGGGATGAGCAATCAGCCCCAGCATTTT. It encodes CASSSWGGMSNQPQHF.

The chain recombines TRBV19 with TRBJ2-3, with 9 positions matching TRBD2. This CDR3 has 14 residues. V gave up 6 bases and J gave up 7 bases; unmatched junction bases: 8. Germline CDR1 and CDR2: LNHDA and SQIVND (reference sequence). The CDR3 DNA sequence: TGTGCCAGTAGGGCTAGCGGGGAGGATTATACGCAGTATTTT. Amino acid sequence: CASRASGEDYTQYF.

The V gene is TRBV11-2, the J gene TRBJ1-1; 7 bases fit TRBD1. V dropped 2 bases and J dropped 4; count of bases not matched to a gene: 10. The CDR3 runs to 16 residues. The germline gives CDR1 SGHAT, CDR2 FQNNGV. The CDR3 is CASSLLPGGSGTEAFF. The CDR3 region has the DNA TGTGCCAGCAGCTTATTGCCAGGGGGTTCGGGCACTGAAGCTTTCTTT.

The CDR3 DNA reads TGTGCCAGCAGCCCCGGGACTAGCAGCAATGAGCAGTTCTTC. It is translated as CASSPGTSSNEQFF. The rearrangement joins TRBV7-3 to TRBJ2-1, with TRBD2 matching 9 bases. This CDR3 is 14 amino acids long. The ends lost 5 bases at V and 6 bases at J; junction bases unmatched: 5. Germline values: CDR1 SGHTA, CDR2 FQGTGA.

The CDR3 nucleotides read TGTGCCAGCAGCTCGGGGCCCGATTCATCTTCGGATACGCAGTATTTT. Protein: CASSSGPDSSSDTQYF. The chain carries TRBV7-3 and TRBJ2-3, with D possibly being TRBD1 or TRBD2 (5 bases each). Trimming left V 4 bases short and J 6 bases short, with 20 bases between. Germline lookup yields CDR1 SGHTA and CDR2 FQGTGA. This CDR3 has 16 residues.

About this clone itself: Additional DNA sequences in this sample encode the identical CDR3. The chain employs TRBV28 and TRBJ1-5; D not certain. Germline loops: CDR1 MDHEN, CDR2 SYDVKM. Trimming pared 2 bases from V and 4 bases from J, leaving 9 bases between. This CDR3 is built from 14 residues. This chain's CDR3 is CASSLIRGNQPQHF. In nucleotides, the CDR3 is TGTGCCAGCAGTTTAATTAGAGGAAATCAGCCCCAGCATTTT.

CDR3 protein: CSPGLPGELFF. CDR3 DNA sequence: TGCAGCCCAGGGCTCCCCGGGGAGCTGTTTTTT. V and J are TRBV20-1 and TRBJ2-2; a possible D gene is TRBD1 (5 bases). CDR1 and CDR2 from the germline V gene are DFQATT and SNEGSKA (reference sequence). The CDR3 consists of 11 residues.

The J gene is TRBJ2-6, the V gene TRBV14, with D hard to call. V shed 4 bases and J shed 0 bases, with 13 bases lying between them. This CDR3 spans 17 amino acids. CDR1 and CDR2 (germline): SGHDN, FVKESK. The CDR3 DNA follows: TGTGCCAGCAGCCCGTTGGCCGCCCGCTCTGGGGCCAACGTCCTGACTTTC. It is translated as CASSPLAARSGANVLTF.

The chain has TRBV11-2 and TRBJ2-5, with D unresolved. V lost 7 bases and J lost 5, with 20 bases in between. Germline values: CDR1 SGHAT, CDR2 FQNNGV. CDR3 size: 15 residues. CDR3 sequence reads: CASTYPGQGGETQYF. The DNA for the CDR3 is TGTGCCAGCACCTACCCGGGTCAAGGTGGGGAGACCCAGTACTTC.

The chain carries TRBV25-1 and TRBJ1-1; D not certain. The CDR3 is made up of 14 amino acids. With 7 bases removed from V and 1 base from J, the gap between germline ends came to 13 bases. CDR1 and CDR2 (germline): MGHDK, SYGVNS. The CDR3 region is CASMPSGSNTEAFF. Written as DNA, the CDR3 is TGTGCCAGCATGCCTAGCGGGTCGAACACTGAAGCTTTCTTT.